Below, 27 T cell receptor beta chains from the same sample are listed, as sequenced in a study of T cells in localized non-small cell lung cancer. Sequenced by immunoSEQ multiplex PCR; TCRdb stores in-frame clones only, minus some. The repertoire includes tens of thousands of clones, roughly 90% of them detected once, and about 2.1% sits in the top ten. Sequences were derived from peripheral blood, sampled before any cancer treatment. All receptors come from a woman aged 40-69 years with stage I lung adenocarcinoma.

The CDR3 region is CASSLGQGNNSPLHF. The DNA for the CDR3 is TGTGCCAGCAGCCTGGGACAGGGGAATAATTCACCCCTCCACTTT. This chain joins TRBV9 and TRBJ1-6; 10 bases align to TRBD1. This CDR3 contains 15 residues. Losses at the gene ends were 4 bases for V and 5 bases for J; bases not matched to a gene: 3. Germline V lookup: CDR1 SGDLS, CDR2 YYNGEE.

The chain recombines TRBV5-6 with TRBJ2-5, with 10 bases fitting TRBD2. The CDR3 spans 15 residues. With 1 base clipped from V and 4 bases from J, the junction kept 4 bases outside the gene matches. Germline V CDR1 and CDR2: SGHDT, YYEEEE. The CDR3 region is CASSLLAGVGETQYF. Written as DNA, the CDR3 is TGTGCCAGCAGCTTGCTAGCGGGGGTGGGAGAGACCCAGTACTTC.

The rearrangement joins TRBV11-2 to TRBJ2-2; D gene uncertain. The V and J ends lost 3 bases and 5 bases respectively, with 7 bases between them. The length of the CDR3 is 13 residues. Germline V gene lookup returns CDR1 SGHAT and CDR2 FQNNGV. In DNA, the CDR3 is TGTGCCAGCAGCTTTTGGTCTACCGGGGAGCTGTTTTTT. Protein product: CASSFWSTGELFF.

This clone was recorded only once. The rearrangement joins TRBV7-8 to TRBJ1-1, with a possible D match to TRBD1 (6 bases). Per the germline V gene, CDR1 is SGHVS and CDR2 is FQNEAQ. The CDR3 is 15 residues long. V gave up 2 bases and J gave up 3 bases, with 13 bases separating them. The CDR3 nucleotides are TGTGCCAGCAGCTTACGGGGGCTCGGGTACACTGAAGCTTTCTTT. Translation gives CASSLRGLGYTEAFF.

The chain is built from TRBV11-2 and TRBJ2-6, with D tentatively TRBD2 (5 bases). The CDR3 contains 18 residues. Trimming pared 5 bases from V and 0 bases from J, leaving 17 bases between. From germline, CDR1 is SGHAT and CDR2 FQNNGV. Here the CDR3 reads CASSQAVYRPSGANVLTF. The CDR3 DNA is TGTGCCAGCAGCCAAGCGGTGTATCGTCCCTCTGGGGCCAACGTCCTGACTTTC. Looking up the rest from reference TRBV11-2 and TRBJ2-6 gives the full variable domain: EAGVAQSPRYKIIEKRQSVAFWCNPISGHATLYWYQQILGQGPKLLIQFQNNGVVDDSQLPKDRFSAERLKGVDSTLKIQPAKLEDSAVYLCASSQAVYRPSGANVLTFGAGSRLTVL.

J is TRBJ1-6 and V is TRBV18; perhaps TRBD1 as D (5 bases). This CDR3 has 15 amino acids. Germline CDR1 is KGHSH and CDR2 is LQKENI. Between the trimmed V and J ends, which lost 2 bases and 5 bases, there was a span of 10 bases. As DNA, the CDR3 is TGTGCCAGCTCACCATCGACAGAAGATAATTCACCCCTCCACTTT. This codes for CASSPSTEDNSPLHF.

The chain couples TRBV6-5 to TRBJ2-3; D not resolved. The CDR3 has 13 residues. Germline V gene data show CDR1 as MNHEY and CDR2 as SVGAGI. V gave up 8 bases and J gave up 6 bases, with 15 bases separating them. The CDR3 DNA follows: TGTGCCAGCCAAGAAGAGTGGGTGGATACGCAGTATTTT. Amino acid sequence: CASQEEWVDTQYF.

The chain employs TRBV5-1 and TRBJ2-2, with 14 bases aligning to TRBD2. The CDR3 contains 17 residues. J was trimmed by 3 bases and V by 4 bases; bases with no gene match: 5. Germline V lookup: CDR1 SGHRS, CDR2 YFSETQ. CDR3 residues: CASSPGTSGSYTGELFF. The CDR3 nucleotides are TGCGCCAGCAGCCCGGGGACTAGCGGGAGTTACACCGGGGAGCTGTTTTTT.

The genes are TRBV27 and TRBJ1-1, with a weak D call TRBD1 (6 bases). The germline gives CDR1 MNHEY, CDR2 SMNVEV (reference sequence). The CDR3 consists of 15 residues. V dropped 4 bases and J dropped 6 bases, with 18 bases sitting between them. The chain's CDR3 is CASSSSGAGDPEAFF. CDR3 bases: TGTGCCAGCAGTTCATCAGGGGCTGGGGATCCTGAAGCTTTCTTT.

The chain links TRBV29-1 to TRBJ2-7; D uncertain. The CDR3 loop spans 13 amino acids. CDR1 is SQVTM, CDR2 ANQGSEA, per germline. The V gene lost 0 bases and the J gene lost 6 bases, with 12 bases spanning the gap. The CDR3 region has the DNA TGCAGCGTTGAAGAATCGTGGCAAGGCGAGCAGTACTTC. It specifies CSVEESWQGEQYF.

V is TRBV5-1 and J is TRBJ2-7; D is tentatively TRBD1 or TRBD2 (6 bases each). The CDR3 runs to 17 residues. The V gene's germline CDR1 is SGHRS and CDR2 YFSETQ. V gave up 4 bases and J gave up 2 bases, with 22 bases separating them. The CDR3 sequence: CASSLNPTQGGTYEQYF. DNA of the CDR3: TGCGCCAGCAGCCTTAACCCGACACAGGGAGGAACCTACGAGCAGTACTTC.

This chain links TRBV19 with TRBJ2-7, with D uncertain. CDR1 LNHDA and CDR2 SQIVND come from the germline V gene (reference sequence). The CDR3 extends over 13 amino acids. V lost 4 bases and J lost 2, with 9 bases in between. CDR3 nucleotides: TGTGCCAGTAGTAGAGGCAGCCCCTACGAGCAGTACTTC. Translated: CASSRGSPYEQYF.

The J gene is TRBJ1-2, the V gene TRBV13; unclear D gene. Looked up from germline, CDR1 is PRHDT and CDR2 is FYEKMQ (reference sequence). V lost 5 bases, J lost 2 bases, and 18 bases lay in between. This CDR3 comprises 16 residues. Written as DNA, the CDR3 is TGTGCCAGCAGCACTTCCTTCGGGCAGCCCAACTATGGCTACACCTTC. It is translated as CASSTSFGQPNYGYTF.

This clone appeared a few times. CDR3 protein: CSVASGTARTYEQYF. The CDR3 nucleotides read TGCAGCGTTGCGAGCGGGACAGCGAGAACCTACGAGCAGTACTTC. This chain links TRBV29-1 with TRBJ2-7; D might be TRBD1 or TRBD2, each matching 7 bases. The CDR3 runs 15 residues. Germline V gene data show CDR1 as SQVTM and CDR2 as ANQGSEA. Trimming cost V 4 bases and J 2 bases, with 18 bases left between them.

V gene TRBV6-5 combines with J gene TRBJ1-5, with D perhaps matching TRBD1 (5 bases). This CDR3 contains 14 residues. Trimming took off 8 bases at V and 0 bases at J, with 11 bases between the two ends. Germline CDR1 is MNHEY and CDR2 is SVGAGI. The CDR3 loop is CASRDVNSNQPQHF. CDR3 DNA: TGTGCCAGCCGGGACGTAAATAGCAATCAGCCCCAGCATTTT.

This sequence joins TRBV4-3 and TRBJ2-1; 12 positions match TRBD2. V was clipped by 2 bases and J by 4 bases; unmatched bases: 0. The CDR3 loop spans 15 amino acids. Germline CDR1 is LGHNA and CDR2 is YSLEER. CDR3 bases: TGCGCCAGCAGCCAAACTAGCGGGGGGTACAATGAGCAGTTCTTC. It codes for CASSQTSGGYNEQFF.

The chain is built from TRBV5-1 and TRBJ2-3; D may be TRBD1 (6 bases). Per the germline V gene, CDR1 is SGHRS and CDR2 is YFSETQ. The V and J ends lost 4 bases and 0 bases respectively, with 9 bases between them. The CDR3 is made up of 14 amino acids. The CDR3 region is CASSRGQSTDTQYF. The CDR3 DNA follows: TGCGCCAGCAGCCGAGGACAGAGCACAGATACGCAGTATTTT.

This chain uses TRBV28 with TRBJ2-2; 9 bases map to TRBD1. Germline CDR1 and CDR2: MDHEN and SYDVKM. V trimming: 6 bases; J trimming: 6 bases; junction bases outside the gene matches: 11. The CDR3 sequence is 16 residues long. The CDR3, as DNA: TGTGCCAGCAGCCTCCCGGGACAGGGACGGGCCGGGGAGCTGTTTTTT. This gives the protein CASSLPGQGRAGELFF.

The V call is TRBV4-3, the J call TRBJ2-1; tentatively, D is TRBD1 (8 bases). V gave up 4 bases and J gave up 6 bases, with 22 bases separating them. This CDR3 has 17 amino acids. Per germline, CDR1 LGHNA and CDR2 YSLEER. The CDR3, as DNA: TGCGCCAGCAGCCCCACCCGAGGACAGGGAGGGGGCAATGAGCAGTTCTTC. It encodes CASSPTRGQGGGNEQFF.

The chain is built from TRBV29-1 and TRBJ2-2; 8 bases line up with TRBD2. The CDR3 runs to 14 residues. The J segment lost 6 bases and the V segment lost 7 bases, leaving 10 bases of the junction unmatched. Germline V lookup: CDR1 SQVTM, CDR2 ANQGSEA. DNA of the CDR3: TGCAGCGCCAGGCCCTCGGGAGGGGCCGGGGAGCTGTTTTTT. The encoded protein is CSARPSGGAGELFF.

A single count supports this clone. The rearrangement links TRBV5-4 to TRBJ1-2, with 10 bases identical to TRBD1. The ends lost 3 bases at V and 2 bases at J; junction bases unmatched: 4. CDR1 and CDR2 (germline): SGHNT, YYREEE (reference sequence). CDR3 size: 15 residues. CDR3 coding DNA: TGTGCCAGCAGCTCCGACAGGGGGCAAAACTATGGCTACACCTTC. As protein: CASSSDRGQNYGYTF.

The chain carries TRBV18 and TRBJ2-4; a weak D match, TRBD2 (6 bases). In germline, CDR1 is KGHSH, CDR2 LQKENI. CDR3 length: 14 amino acids. Trimming shortened V by 5 bases and J by 6 bases, and 14 bases separated the two germline ends. The CDR3 coding sequence is TGTGCCAGCTCAGAGGGCGGGAACATAAACATTCAGTACTTC. It specifies CASSEGGNINIQYF.

The chain recombines TRBV6-1 with TRBJ2-2, with D possibly being TRBD2 (6 bases). V was trimmed by 2 bases and J by 5 bases, leaving 15 bases between them. Germline CDR1 reads MNHNS; CDR2 reads SASEGT. The CDR3 has 16 residues. CDR3 in DNA: TGTGCCAGCAGTGAATTCCGGGGACTGAAGACCGGGGAGCTGTTTTTT. Its translation is CASSEFRGLKTGELFF.

The chain has TRBV28 and TRBJ1-1, with TRBD1 matching 8 bases. CDR3 size: 14 residues. Looked up from germline, CDR1 is MDHEN and CDR2 is SYDVKM. The V and J ends lost 5 bases and 1 base, in that order; junction bases with no gene match: 3. The CDR3 loop is CASSGGTGNTEAFF. The CDR3 bases are TGTGCCAGCAGTGGAGGGACAGGGAACACTGAAGCTTTCTTT.

V usage is TRBV19 and J usage is TRBJ2-1, with D possibly TRBD2 on 7 matching bases. Trimming took off 0 bases at V and 4 bases at J, with 10 bases between the two ends. Germline V gives CDR1 LNHDA, CDR2 SQIVND (reference sequence). The CDR3 is 15 residues long. The DNA of the CDR3 is TGTGCCAGTAGTATAGATAGGGGGGGGTACAATGAGCAGTTCTTC. Its protein is CASSIDRGGYNEQFF.

The CDR3 loop is CASSQGENTGELFF. The DNA for the CDR3 is TGCGCCAGCAGCCAGGGGGAGAACACCGGGGAGCTGTTTTTT. V gene TRBV4-1 combines with J gene TRBJ2-2; D might be TRBD1 or TRBD2, each matching 5 bases. The CDR3 runs 14 residues. The germline V gene has CDR1 MGHRA and CDR2 YSYEKL. Trimming shortened V by 3 bases and J by 1 base, and 6 bases separated the two germline ends.

The chain uses TRBV25-1 and TRBJ1-1; 7 bases line up with TRBD1. The CDR3 consists of 11 residues. V dropped 10 bases and J dropped 6; count of bases not matched to a gene: 5. In germline, CDR1 is MGHDK, CDR2 SYGVNS. CDR3 coding DNA: TGTGCCACCAGACAGGGCCCTGAAGCTTTCTTT. This translates into CATRQGPEAFF.